This T cell receptor (beta chain) was sequenced for a study of spatial heterogeneity in lung cancer. Indicated time point: blood at routine non-recurrence follow-up after resection. Whole RNA, isolated from tumor, nontumor lung or frozen PBMC, was sequenced without prior sorting. TCRdb reprocessed the 5' RACE reads with MiXCR, giving one entry per CDR3 protein. Of about 52,000 distinct CDR3 sequences in the sample, roughly 7% were seen once. Trimming pared 6 bases from V and 4 bases from J, leaving 15 bases between. In germline, CDR1 is SQVTM, CDR2 ANQGSEA. This CDR3 is 13 amino acids long. This clonotype showed up many times.

This sample comprised PBMCs, obtained at follow-up. The chain is built from TRBV29-1 and TRBJ1-2; possible D gene TRBD1, 5 bases. The TCR was taken from a female donor with early-stage non-small cell lung cancer. CDR3 sequence reads: CSVPVLGAYGYTF. The DNA for the CDR3 is TGCAGCGTCCCGGTGTTAGGGGCCTATGGCTACACCTTC.